This T cell receptor (beta chain) was recorded in a study of blood T cell repertoires in COVID-19. About the study: The United States, Italy and Spain supplied acute and convalescent COVID-19 samples.

Recovered Cohort 3 donors showed two negative PCRs, clearance, or symptom resolution. The length of the CDR3 is 17 residues. CDR1 is LNHDA, CDR2 SQIVND, per germline (reference sequence). Trimming took 5 bases from V and 8 from J; bases not matched to a gene: 13. Sequenced by immunoSEQ multiplex PCR; TCRdb stores in-frame clones only, minus some. The repertoire holds some 270,000 clones, with about 90% as singletons. Sequencing used PBMCs or T cells enriched from blood (not recorded which). The receptor's source is a woman aged 60 to 75 who had recovered from COVID-19. The chain carries TRBV19 and TRBJ2-1, with 12 bases fitting TRBD2. The DNA of the CDR3 is TGTGCCAGTAGTCCAAGACTAGCGGGGGCCTTGCTAGATGAGCAGTTCTTC. The encoded protein is CASSPRLAGALLDEQFF.